This TCR beta chain was observed in a study of shared clonotypes between healthy human individuals (dated by TCRdb to 2020 to 2021). In terms of the full investigation: The cohort included three men and a couple of women between 18 and 49 years of age. Per donor, three plates each were used for CD4 naive and CD4 memory, two for CD8 naive, and one for CD8 memory. To estimate repertoire size and how much clonotypes are shared between individuals, the study performed deep sequencing of blood TCR repertoires from a few healthy adults. Different laboratories and diverse techniques were used to prepare libraries and sequence TCR repertoires, to increase sequencing depth and limit assay-specific biases. Between about 0.8 and 9 billion PBMCs per donor were obtained by leukapheresis. What the research found in general, with its limitations: Pairwise subsampling indicated that sequencing depth was expected to affect the degree of clonotype sharing among donors. Naive subsets generally had larger estimated clonotype richness than memory subsets. Only blood was sampled, and tissue TCR repertoires likely differ from those in blood. Higher generation probabilities were observed for clonotypes shared by all four sorted-subset donors than for non-shared clonotypes. Incomplete sequencing was indicated by rarefaction of sorted-subset datasets, despite the large sequencing depth. When a few donors were compared, the shared fraction of clonotypes was 5% to 6.5% for naive CD4, 3.5% to 4% for naive CD8, roughly 2.3% for memory CD4, and about 0.36% for memory CD8. The genetic and exposure-history diversity represented was limited by the small number of donors.

V and J are truncated by 1 base and 8 bases respectively, leaving an intervening sequence of 17 bases. The germline V gene sets CDR1 to SGHRS and CDR2 to YFSETQ. The CDR3, cysteine through phenylalanine, is 15 amino acids long. Of all the DNA, just the CDR3 is kept, 45 bases in frame from base 1. A note on this clone: Which antigen it targets is not known. No much larger clone exists at a distance of one base, and base qualities are not known.

The donors were healthy, HIV-negative adults who had no recently reported acute infections or vaccinations. Every donor was a Caucasian adult living in Nashville, Tennessee, USA. Magnetic negative selection was used to enrich CD4+ T cells, after which naive cells were positively selected on CD45RA and the negative fraction became the memory subset. After blood collection by leukapheresis, PBMCs were isolated using Ficoll-Histopaque density gradient centrifugation and then cryopreserved in the vapor phase of liquid nitrogen. Purity and quantity of every magnetically sorted T cell population were checked by analytical flow cytometry. Genomic DNA was isolated from every sorted fraction and measured by UV absorbance on a Nanodrop 2000c. TCR CDR3 regions were amplified from genomic DNA by multiplex PCR using the deep immunoSEQ assay. Extracted genomic DNA from each cell subset was spread evenly across all wells of several immunoSEQ 96-well plates, with each plate serving as a replicate. Each replicate PCR for sorted subsets received around 0.2 ug genomic DNA, equal to about 30,000 T cell genomes. Purified libraries were quantified with a Qubit 3.0 fluorometer, sized on a Bioanalyzer 2100, and re-quantified with the KAPA Library Quantification kit. Every immunoSEQ 96-well plate was sequenced on a separate single-read 150-cycle Illumina NextSeq 550 flow cell. Per the original workflow: Because the immunoSEQ output included only junctional sequences and no quality scores, the filtering could not be the same as the filtering used for full-length reads. Sequences were annotated with PyIR, a Python wrapper for IgBLAST v1.9, using IMGT germline references to assign V/J genes and CDR3. Any read was removed if the V/J assignment was weak (E-value above 1e-6), the CDR3 was missing, or the read contained stop codons, out-of-frame junctions, or ambiguous translated residues. V3J clonotypes were defined by identical inferred V gene, J gene, and CDR3 amino acid sequence. The percentage overlap between two repertoires was calculated by dividing the number of shared unique clonotypes by the size of the smaller repertoire. Richness of each repertoire was evaluated using RTK rarefaction, the Chao1 estimator, and Recon v2.1 estimates of unobserved clonotypes. OLGA was used to compute generation probabilities for all TCRbeta clonotypes that the gDNA method yielded from a handful of donors. TCRdb re-hosts the immuneACCESS table, in-frame sequences only. Its copies lack some clones; in the studies checked, an unresolved V gene accounts for under half of them, and the cause for the rest is not known. Clonal size and the V and J genes are those of that table, whereas D and trimming came from the DNA. This sample comprises 2 million or so clones, over 85% of them detected only once. The top ten hold 0.1% to 0.15% of the sample.

This TCR was recovered from a man between 18 and 29 years old in good health. Recombination joined TRBV5-1 with TRBJ2-3; the D gene assignment is perhaps TRBD1 or TRBD2, with each matching 6 bases. Sequencing input: naive CD4+ T cells sorted from blood. What this sample's cell subset or site label stands for: CD45RA+ positively selected. Here is the DNA: TGCGCCAGCAGCTTGTCGGGGGCCCCCCCCGTTACGCAGTATTTT. It specifies CASSLSGAPPVTQYF.